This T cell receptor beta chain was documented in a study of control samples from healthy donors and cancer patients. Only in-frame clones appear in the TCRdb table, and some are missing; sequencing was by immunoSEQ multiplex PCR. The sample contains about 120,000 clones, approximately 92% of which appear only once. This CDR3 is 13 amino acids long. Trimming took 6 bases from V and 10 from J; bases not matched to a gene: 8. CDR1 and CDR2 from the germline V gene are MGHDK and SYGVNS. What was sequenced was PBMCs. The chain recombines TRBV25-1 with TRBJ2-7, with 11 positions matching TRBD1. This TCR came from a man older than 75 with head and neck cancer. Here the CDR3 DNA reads TGTGCCAGCAGGGGACAGGGGGAATCGGGACAGTACTTC. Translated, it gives CASRGQGESGQYF.